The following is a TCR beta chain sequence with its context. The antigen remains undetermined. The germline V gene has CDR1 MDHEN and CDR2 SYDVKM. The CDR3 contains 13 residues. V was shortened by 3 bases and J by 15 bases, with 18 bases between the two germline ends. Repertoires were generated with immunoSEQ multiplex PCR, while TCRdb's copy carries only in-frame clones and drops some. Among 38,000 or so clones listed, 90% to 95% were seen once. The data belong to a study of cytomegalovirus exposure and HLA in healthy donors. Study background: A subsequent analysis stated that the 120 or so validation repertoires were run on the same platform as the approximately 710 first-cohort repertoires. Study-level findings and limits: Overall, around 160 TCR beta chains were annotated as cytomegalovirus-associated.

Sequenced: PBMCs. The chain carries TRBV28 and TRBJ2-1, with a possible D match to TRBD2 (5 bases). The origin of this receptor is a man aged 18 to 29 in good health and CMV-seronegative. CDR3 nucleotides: TGTGCCAGCAGTTTGAGCGGCTCCGCTGTGCGGTTCTTC. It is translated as CASSLSGSAVRFF. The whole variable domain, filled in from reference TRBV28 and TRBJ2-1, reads DVKVTQSSRYLVKRTGEKVFLECVQDMDHENMFWYRQDPGLGLRLIYFSYDVKMKEKGDIPEGYSVSREKKERFSLILESASTNQTSMYLCASSLSGSAVRFFGPGTRLTVL.